This T cell receptor (beta chain) was captured in a study of blood T cell repertoires in COVID-19. Source study methods: For nucleated cells, counts were estimated from reference gene primer amplification. Generated by immunoSEQ multiplex PCR, the TCRdb table keeps only in-frame clones and is missing some. V and J calls and clone size are those listed in that table; D and trimming were worked out from the DNA. The table has around 36,000 clones, under 90% seen once. This CDR3 comprises 15 residues. The J segment lost 4 bases and the V segment lost 3 bases, leaving 7 bases of the junction unmatched. Per the germline V gene, CDR1 is MDHEN and CDR2 is SYDVKM.

The sample consisted of peripheral blood. This chain uses TRBV28 with TRBJ2-7; 9 positions match TRBD1. The sequence was collected from a man aged 50-60 years with acute or convalescent COVID-19. CDR3 loop: CASSFPQGAKYEQYF. The CDR3 bases are TGTGCCAGCAGTTTCCCACAGGGGGCAAAATACGAGCAGTACTTC.